This T cell receptor (beta chain) was identified during a study of shared clonotypes between healthy human individuals. Whole-study context: CD4 naive and memory got three plates each, CD8 naive two, CD8 memory one.

This clone was counted ten times or more. Its antigen is not known. General study results and limits: Naive CD4 clonotype sharing across several donors was 5% to 6%.

V was pared by 3 bases and J by 3 bases, with 11 bases between. CDR1 and CDR2 (germline): SGHNT, YYREEE (reference sequence). The CDR3 is 14 residues long. Clones were read by immunoSEQ multiplex PCR, and TCRdb kept only the in-frame ones, dropping some. The sample contains 1,100,000 or so clones, around 78% of which appear only once. The receptor's source is a man aged 18-30 years in good health. Some clones in this sample may be carry-over from other donors' samples. Sequencing was carried out using memory CD4+ T cells from PBMCs. The subset here: CD45RA-negative fraction. This chain connects TRBV5-4 to TRBJ2-3; D not resolved. The CDR3 coding sequence is TGTGCCAGCAGCTCTAGTTTCATTACAGATACGCAGTATTTT. This gives the protein CASSSSFITDTQYF.